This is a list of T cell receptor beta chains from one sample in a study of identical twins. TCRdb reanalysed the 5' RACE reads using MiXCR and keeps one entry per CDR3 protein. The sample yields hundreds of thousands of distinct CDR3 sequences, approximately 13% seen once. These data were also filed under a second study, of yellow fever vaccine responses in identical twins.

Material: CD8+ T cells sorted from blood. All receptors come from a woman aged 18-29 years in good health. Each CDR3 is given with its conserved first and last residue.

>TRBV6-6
CASSRSPTDTQYF
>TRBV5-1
CASSLDHRLSDTEAFF
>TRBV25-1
CASSESYQPQHF
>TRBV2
CASSEIPESATDTQYF
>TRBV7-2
CASSHMVGVFQETQYF
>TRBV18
CASSTSSLQGPSSPLHF
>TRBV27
CASGIYRSTEAFF
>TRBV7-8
CASSLHPTRGINTEAFF
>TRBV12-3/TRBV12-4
CASSPDSGRVSTDTQYF
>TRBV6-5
CASSYDGGGRQPQHF
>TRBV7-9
CASSSNRGYIEAFF
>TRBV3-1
CASSQDFTHYNQPQHF
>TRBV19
CASSIWVTQTDEQYF
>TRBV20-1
CSAETTINTDTQYF
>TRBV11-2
CASGLGGDYEQYF
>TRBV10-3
CAIRDSNTEAFF
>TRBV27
CASSLRLADNEQFF
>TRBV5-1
CASSWGNTDTQYF
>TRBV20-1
CSATSGRDYNEQFF
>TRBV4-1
CASSQGARVQETQYF
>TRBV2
CASSEGSGDTQYF
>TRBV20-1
CSATGTGLSGANVLTF
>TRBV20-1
CSARTETSGSMETQYF
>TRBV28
CASSLWDGRGNEQFF
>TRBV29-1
CSVAWQGAGTGELFF
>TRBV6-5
CASSLVRERGLRAEAFF
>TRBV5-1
CASSPGLAGGLYNEQFF
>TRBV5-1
CASSPDRDKYNEQFF
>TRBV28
CASMGTVNTGELFF
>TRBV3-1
CASSPPGQGVLDEQYF
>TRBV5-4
CASSQGQPGELFF
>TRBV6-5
CASSYSWGTDEAFF
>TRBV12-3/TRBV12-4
CASSVLSYEQYF
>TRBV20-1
CSARNIAGEVETQYF
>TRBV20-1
CSARDLGAEQYF
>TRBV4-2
CASQASQVSEQYF
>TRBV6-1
CASSEAWDRGQETQYF
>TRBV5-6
CASSLAGMNTEAFF
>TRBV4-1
CASSQERNFGTTDGKLFF
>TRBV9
CASSPGGLEELFF
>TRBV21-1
CASSKDSPGFNQETQYF
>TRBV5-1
CASSAGGPAYNEQFF
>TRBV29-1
CSVEDQGELFF
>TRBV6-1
CASSLASPRLGPGELFF
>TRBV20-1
CSARSLRWDTQCF
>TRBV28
CASESETEGYEQYF